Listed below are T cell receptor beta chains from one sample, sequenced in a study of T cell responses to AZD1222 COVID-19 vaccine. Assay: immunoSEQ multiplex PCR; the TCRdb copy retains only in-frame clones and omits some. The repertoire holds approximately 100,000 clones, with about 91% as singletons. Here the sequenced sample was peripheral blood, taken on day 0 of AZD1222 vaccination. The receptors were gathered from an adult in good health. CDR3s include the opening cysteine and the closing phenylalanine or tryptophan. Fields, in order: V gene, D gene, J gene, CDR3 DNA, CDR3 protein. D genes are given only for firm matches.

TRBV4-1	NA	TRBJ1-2	TGCGCCAGCAGCCTTGGGGAGGGGGACTATGGCTACACCTTC	CASSLGEGDYGYTF
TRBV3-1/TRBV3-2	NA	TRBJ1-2	TGTGCCAGCAGCCCCTCACAGGGTTTAGGCTATGGCTACACCTTC	CASSPSQGLGYGYTF
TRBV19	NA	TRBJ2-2	TGTGCCAGTAGTAGCGGGCTCACCGGGGAGCTGTTTTTT	CASSSGLTGELFF
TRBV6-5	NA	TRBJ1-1	TGTGCCAGCAGCCGGGCATGGAACACTGAAGCTTTCTTT	CASSRAWNTEAFF
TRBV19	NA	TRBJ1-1	TGTGCCAGTAGAGGAGTTGAAGCTTTCTTT	CASRGVEAFF
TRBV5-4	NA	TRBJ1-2	TGTGCCAGCAGCTTGGAACAGGTTGAGTATGGCTACACCTTC	CASSLEQVEYGYTF
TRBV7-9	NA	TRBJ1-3	TGTGCCAGCAGATTCGGACTTTCTGGAAACACCATATATTTT	CASRFGLSGNTIYF
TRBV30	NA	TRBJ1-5	TGTGCCTGGAGTGATAGCAATCAGCCCCAGCATTTT	CAWSDSNQPQHF
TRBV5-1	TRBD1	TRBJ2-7	TGCGCCAGCAGCCGGCGACAGGGGGCCTTGTACGAGCAGTACTTC	CASSRRQGALYEQYF
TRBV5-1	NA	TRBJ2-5	TGCGCCAGCAGCTTGACAGGAGTACCCCAAGAGACCCAGTACTTC	CASSLTGVPQETQYF
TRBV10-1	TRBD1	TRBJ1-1	TGCGCCAGCAGTAGGGACAGGAACACTGAAGCTTTCTTT	CASSRDRNTEAFF
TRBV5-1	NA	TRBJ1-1	TGCGCCAGCAGCTTCGACATCCCGCCCATCACTGAAGCTTTCTTT	CASSFDIPPITEAFF
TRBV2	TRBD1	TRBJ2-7	TGTGCCAGCATCCCGGGACAGGGGGCCGGCGAGCAGTACTTC	CASIPGQGAGEQYF
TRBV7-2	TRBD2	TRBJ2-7	TGTGCCAGCAGCTTAGAGGGGCTAGCGGGAGGTCTCCGCGCCGAGCAGTACTTC	CASSLEGLAGGLRAEQYF
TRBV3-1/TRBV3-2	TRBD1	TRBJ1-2	TGTGCCAGCAGCCAAGAGGGACAGGCGAACTATGGCTACACCTTC	CASSQEGQANYGYTF